This is a list of T cell receptor beta chains from one sample in a study of T cells in Graves' hyperthyroidism and ophthalmopathy. MiXCR was run by TCRdb on the multiplex PCR reads, yielding one entry per CDR3 protein. This table holds some 600,000 distinct CDR3 sequences, about 14% found once. The sample taken for sequencing was blood. Every receptor here comes from a young woman with Graves' hyperthyroidism that later progressed to Graves' ophthalmopathy. Each CDR3 is given with its conserved first and last residue. A D gene is named only where the DNA matches it firmly. Some rows mark clone size as missing; the rest say once, few, many or name a class of expanded clone.

v_call: TRBV4-1; clone_size: few; d_call: TRBD2; j_call: TRBJ2-7; cdr3_nt: TGCGCCAGCAGCCTGGCTAGCGGCATTCGCTACGAGCAGTACTTC; cdr3_aa: CASSLASGIRYEQYF
v_call: TRBV28; clone_size: many; d_call: TRBD2; j_call: TRBJ2-7; cdr3_nt: TGTGCCAGCAGTTTGCCCCTCCTTCACGGGGAGGGGTCCTACGAGCAGTACTTC; cdr3_aa: CASSLPLLHGEGSYEQYF
v_call: TRBV28; clone_size: many; d_call: NA; j_call: TRBJ2-7; cdr3_nt: TGTGCCAGCAGTACCCCAGGGCTCTCCTACGAGCAGTACTTC; cdr3_aa: CASSTPGLSYEQYF
v_call: TRBV5-1; clone_size: many; d_call: NA; j_call: TRBJ2-7; cdr3_nt: TGCGCCAGCAGCCCGAACCTGGGGGACGAGCAGTACTTC; cdr3_aa: CASSPNLGDEQYF
v_call: TRBV18; clone_size: NA; d_call: NA; j_call: TRBJ1-2; cdr3_nt: TGTGCCAGCTCACCGCCGACTGCGTCGGACTATGGCTACACCTTC; cdr3_aa: CASSPPTASDYGYTF
v_call: TRBV7-2; clone_size: many; d_call: NA; j_call: TRBJ2-7; cdr3_nt: TGTGCCAGCAGCCTTTCCCGGGGCGAGCAGTACTTC; cdr3_aa: CASSLSRGEQYF
v_call: TRBV7-9; clone_size: NA; d_call: TRBD1; j_call: TRBJ1-5; cdr3_nt: TGTGCCAGCAGCGTAACAGGGGGTCAGCCCCAGCATTTT; cdr3_aa: CASSVTGGQPQHF
v_call: TRBV7-9; clone_size: NA; d_call: NA; j_call: TRBJ1-2; cdr3_nt: TGTGCCAGCAGCGTAGCTACGGGGTGGGACTATGGCTACACCTTC; cdr3_aa: CASSVATGWDYGYTF
v_call: TRBV3-1; clone_size: few; d_call: NA; j_call: TRBJ1-5; cdr3_nt: TGTGCCAGCAGCCAGACGACGGGCTATAATCAGCCCCAGCATTTT; cdr3_aa: CASSQTTGYNQPQHF
v_call: TRBV10-3; clone_size: many; d_call: NA; j_call: TRBJ2-1; cdr3_nt: TGTGCCATCAGTCAAAGCCCCGAGGGTAATGAGCAGTTCTTC; cdr3_aa: CAISQSPEGNEQFF
v_call: TRBV4-2; clone_size: many; d_call: NA; j_call: TRBJ1-1; cdr3_nt: TGTGCCAGCAGCCCCGAGGGAAGGACTGAAGCTTTCTTT; cdr3_aa: CASSPEGRTEAFF
v_call: TRBV7-3; clone_size: many; d_call: NA; j_call: TRBJ2-3; cdr3_nt: TGTGCCAGCAGCTTAGGCGTTTCGAGCACAGATACGCAGTATTTT; cdr3_aa: CASSLGVSSTDTQYF
v_call: TRBV2; clone_size: many; d_call: NA; j_call: TRBJ1-5; cdr3_nt: TGTGCCAGCAGTGTCGCCGGGAGTCAGCCCCAGCATTTT; cdr3_aa: CASSVAGSQPQHF
v_call: TRBV5-1; clone_size: many; d_call: NA; j_call: TRBJ1-5; cdr3_nt: TGCGCCAGCAGCGCCGGACGATTCCCGGGACAGCCCCAGCATTTT; cdr3_aa: CASSAGRFPGQPQHF
v_call: TRBV14; clone_size: many; d_call: TRBD1; j_call: TRBJ2-5; cdr3_nt: TGTGCCAGCAGCCCGACAGGGCTAGAGACCCAGTACTTC; cdr3_aa: CASSPTGLETQYF
v_call: TRBV28; clone_size: many; d_call: NA; j_call: TRBJ2-6; cdr3_nt: TGTGCCAGCAGCCGATCCGGGAAGTCGGGGGCCAACGTCCTGACTTTC; cdr3_aa: CASSRSGKSGANVLTF
v_call: TRBV3-1; clone_size: NA; d_call: NA; j_call: TRBJ1-1; cdr3_nt: TGTGGCAGCAGCCCTGTCGGGACTGAAGCTTTCTTT; cdr3_aa: CGSSPVGTEAFF
v_call: TRBV27; clone_size: few; d_call: NA; j_call: TRBJ2-1; cdr3_nt: TGTGCCAGCAGTTTAAGGGGGGTTGAGCAGTTCTTC; cdr3_aa: CASSLRGVEQFF
v_call: TRBV7-6; clone_size: many; d_call: NA; j_call: TRBJ1-1; cdr3_nt: TGTGCCAGCAGCCCGAATAACAACCTCCAGGGACCGAACACTGAAGCTTTCTTT; cdr3_aa: CASSPNNNLQGPNTEAFF
v_call: TRBV10-3; clone_size: many; d_call: TRBD1; j_call: TRBJ1-2; cdr3_nt: TGTGCCATCACTTCGGGACAGGGAGCAAACTATGGCTACACCTTC; cdr3_aa: CAITSGQGANYGYTF
v_call: TRBV29-1; clone_size: NA; d_call: NA; j_call: TRBJ2-7; cdr3_nt: TGCAGCGTTGCACAGTCCTACGAGCAGTACTTC; cdr3_aa: CSVAQSYEQYF
v_call: TRBV18; clone_size: many; d_call: NA; j_call: TRBJ2-2; cdr3_nt: TGTGCCAGCTCACCAGTCAACACCGGGGAGCTGTTTTTT; cdr3_aa: CASSPVNTGELFF